This T cell receptor beta chain was captured by sequencing in a study of CD8+ T cells in alopecia areata. The sample's treatment: oral pan-JAK inhibitor, 5-10 mg twice daily. In this sample, this clone turned up a few times. Extracted RNA was reverse transcribed into cDNA, the sequencing template. Some clones are missing from TCRdb's copy, which holds only in-frame ones; the method was immunoSEQ multiplex PCR. Among a few hundred thousand clones listed, 50% to 60% were seen once. The ends were cut back, 1 base at V and 3 bases at J, with 6 bases in the middle. The CDR3 spans 13 residues. Germline loops: CDR1 SGHDT, CDR2 YYEEEE.

Sequenced material: CD4+ T cells sorted from blood, taken at week 4, from a patient treated with tofacitinib. The chain links TRBV5-6 to TRBJ2-3; D not certain. The TCR sequence derives from a human donor with alopecia areata. CDR3 sequence: CASSLSQTDTQYF. The CDR3 region has the DNA TGTGCCAGCAGCTTGTCACAGACAGATACGCAGTATTTT. Variable domain in full (rest from reference TRBV5-6 and TRBJ2-3): DAGVTQSPTHLIKTRGQQVTLRCSPKSGHDTVSWYQQALGQGPQFIFQYYEEEERQRGNFPDRFSGHQFPNYSSELNVNALLLGDSALYLCASSLSQTDTQYFGPGTRLTVL.